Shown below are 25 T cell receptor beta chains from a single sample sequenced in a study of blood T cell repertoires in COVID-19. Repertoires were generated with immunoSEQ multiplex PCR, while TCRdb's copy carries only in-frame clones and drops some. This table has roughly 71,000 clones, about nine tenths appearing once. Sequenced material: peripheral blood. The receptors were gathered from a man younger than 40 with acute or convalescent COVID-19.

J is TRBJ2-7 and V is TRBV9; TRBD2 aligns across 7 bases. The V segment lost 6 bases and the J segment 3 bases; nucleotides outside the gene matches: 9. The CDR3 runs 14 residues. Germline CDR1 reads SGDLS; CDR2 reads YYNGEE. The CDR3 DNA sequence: TGTGCCAGCAACACCATACGGGGGGTCTACGAGCAGTACGTC. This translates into CASNTIRGVYEQYV.

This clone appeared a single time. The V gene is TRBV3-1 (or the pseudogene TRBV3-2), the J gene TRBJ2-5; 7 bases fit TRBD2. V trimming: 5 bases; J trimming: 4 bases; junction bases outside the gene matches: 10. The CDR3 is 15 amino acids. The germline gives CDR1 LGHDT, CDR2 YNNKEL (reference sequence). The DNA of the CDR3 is TGTGCCAGCAGCAGTCGGACTTCGGGGGGAGAGACCCAGTACTTC. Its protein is CASSSRTSGGETQYF.

The CDR3 DNA follows: TGCGCCAGCAGCAGCGACAGGGTGGCGGCTAATGAAAAACTGTTTTTT. This gives the protein CASSSDRVAANEKLFF. V and J are TRBV5-1 and TRBJ1-4; 7 bases are shared with TRBD1. This CDR3 contains 16 residues. With V trimmed by 4 bases and J by 3 bases, 9 bases remained unmatched. The germline gives CDR1 SGHRS, CDR2 YFSETQ.

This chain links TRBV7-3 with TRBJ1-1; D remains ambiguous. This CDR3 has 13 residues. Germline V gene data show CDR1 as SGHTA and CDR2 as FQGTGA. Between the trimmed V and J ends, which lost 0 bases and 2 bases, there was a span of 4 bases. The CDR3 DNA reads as TGTGCCAGCAGCTTAACCGGTAACACTGAAGCTTTCTTT. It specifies CASSLTGNTEAFF.

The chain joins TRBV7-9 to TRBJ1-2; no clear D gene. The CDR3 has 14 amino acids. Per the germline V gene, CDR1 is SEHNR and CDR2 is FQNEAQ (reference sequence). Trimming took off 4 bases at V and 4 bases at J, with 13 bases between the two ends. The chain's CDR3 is CASSSEGAFYGYTF. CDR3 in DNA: TGTGCCAGCAGCTCAGAGGGTGCGTTCTATGGCTACACCTTC.

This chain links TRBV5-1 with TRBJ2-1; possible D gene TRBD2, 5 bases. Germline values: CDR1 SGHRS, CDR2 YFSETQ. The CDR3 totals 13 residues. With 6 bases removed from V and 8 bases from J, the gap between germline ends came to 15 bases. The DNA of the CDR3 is TGCGCCAGCACCGCCCTTCGGGATGATGAGCAGTTCTTC. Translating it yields CASTALRDDEQFF. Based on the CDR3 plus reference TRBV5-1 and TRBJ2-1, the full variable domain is KAGVTQTPRYLIKTRGQQVTLSCSPISGHRSVSWYQQTPGQGLQFLFEYFSETQRNKGNFPGRFSGRQFSNSRSEMNVSTLELGDSALYLCASTALRDDEQFFGPGTRLTVL.

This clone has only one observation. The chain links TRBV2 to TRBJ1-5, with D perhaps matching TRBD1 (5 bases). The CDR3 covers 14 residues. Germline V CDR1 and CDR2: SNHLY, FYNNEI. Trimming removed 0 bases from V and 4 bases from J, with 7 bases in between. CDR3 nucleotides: TGTGCCAGCAGTGAAGCCTACAGGAATCAGCCCCAGCATTTT. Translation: CASSEAYRNQPQHF.

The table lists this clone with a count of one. CDR3 coding DNA: TGTGCCAGCAGTGACAGGGTTTCCCTTGGGGCTTTCTTT. Protein sequence: CASSDRVSLGAFF. The V call is TRBV2, the J call TRBJ1-1; TRBD1 might be the D (5 bases). The CDR3 has 13 residues. V dropped 3 bases and J dropped 11 bases, with 16 bases sitting between them. Germline CDR1 and CDR2: SNHLY and FYNNEI.

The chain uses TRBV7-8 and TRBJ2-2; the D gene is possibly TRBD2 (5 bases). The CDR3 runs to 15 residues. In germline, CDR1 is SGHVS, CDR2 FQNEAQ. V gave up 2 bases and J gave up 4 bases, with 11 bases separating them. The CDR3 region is CASSLREFGTGELFF. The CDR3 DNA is TGTGCCAGCAGCTTAAGGGAGTTCGGCACCGGGGAGCTGTTTTTT.

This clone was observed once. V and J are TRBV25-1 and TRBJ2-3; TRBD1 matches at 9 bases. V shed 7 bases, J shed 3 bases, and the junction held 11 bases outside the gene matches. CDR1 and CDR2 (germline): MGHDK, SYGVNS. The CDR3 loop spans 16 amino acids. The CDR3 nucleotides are TGTGCCAGCATAAAAAGTGCGACAGGGGGTACAGATACGCAGTATTTT. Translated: CASIKSATGGTDTQYF. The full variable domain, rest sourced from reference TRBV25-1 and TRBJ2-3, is EADIYQTPRYLVIGTGKKITLECSQTMGHDKMYWYQQDPGMELHLIHYSYGVNSTEKGDLSSESTVSRIRTEHFPLTLESARPSHTSQYLCASIKSATGGTDTQYFGPGTRLTVL.

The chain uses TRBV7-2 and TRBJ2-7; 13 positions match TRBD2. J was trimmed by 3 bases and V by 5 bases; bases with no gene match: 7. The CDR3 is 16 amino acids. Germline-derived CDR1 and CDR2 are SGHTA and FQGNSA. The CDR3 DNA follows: TGTGCCAGCAGCCCAGCTTGGACTAGCGGGAGCTACGAGCAGTACTTC. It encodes CASSPAWTSGSYEQYF.

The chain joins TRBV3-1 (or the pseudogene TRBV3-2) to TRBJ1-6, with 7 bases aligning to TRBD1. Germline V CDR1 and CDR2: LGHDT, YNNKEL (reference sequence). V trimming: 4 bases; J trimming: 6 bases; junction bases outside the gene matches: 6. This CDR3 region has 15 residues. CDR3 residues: CASSLGQLFNSPLHF. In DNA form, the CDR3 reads TGTGCCAGCAGCCTGGGACAGCTCTTTAATTCACCCCTCCACTTT.

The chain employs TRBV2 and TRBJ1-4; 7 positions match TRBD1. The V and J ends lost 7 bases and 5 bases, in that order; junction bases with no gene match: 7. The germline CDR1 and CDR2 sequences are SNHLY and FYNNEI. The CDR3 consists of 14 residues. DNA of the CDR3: TGTGCCAGCATGCTGACAGGGAGGAATGAAAAACTGTTTTTT. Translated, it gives CASMLTGRNEKLFF. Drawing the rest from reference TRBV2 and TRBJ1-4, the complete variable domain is EPEVTQTPSHQVTQMGQEVILRCVPISNHLYFYWYRQILGQKVEFLVSFYNNEISEKSEIFDDQFSVERPDGSNFTLKIRSTKLEDSAMYFCASMLTGRNEKLFFGSGTQLSVL.

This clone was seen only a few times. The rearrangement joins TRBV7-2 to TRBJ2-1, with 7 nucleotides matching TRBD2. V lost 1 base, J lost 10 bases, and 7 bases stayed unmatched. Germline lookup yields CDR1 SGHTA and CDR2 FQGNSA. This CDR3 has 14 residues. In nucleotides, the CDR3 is TGTGCCAGCAGCTTAGATGCGGGAGATCGGGAGCAGTTCTTC. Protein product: CASSLDAGDREQFF.

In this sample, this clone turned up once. CDR3 sequence (DNA): TGTGCCAGCAGCGTAGCGACAGGGGGCCAATACGAGCAGTACTTC. It encodes CASSVATGGQYEQYF. The genes are TRBV9 and TRBJ2-7, with TRBD1 identical over 10 bases. The CDR3 extends over 15 amino acids. Looked up from germline, CDR1 is SGDLS and CDR2 is YYNGEE. J gave up 4 bases and V 0 bases, and 4 bases lay outside the gene matches.

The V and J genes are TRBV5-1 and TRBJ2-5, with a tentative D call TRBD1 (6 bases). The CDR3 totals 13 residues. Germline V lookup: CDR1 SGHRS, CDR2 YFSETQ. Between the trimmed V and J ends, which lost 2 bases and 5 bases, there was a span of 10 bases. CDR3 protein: CASSFGQSETQYF. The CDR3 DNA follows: TGCGCCAGCAGCTTTGGACAGAGCGAGACCCAGTACTTC.

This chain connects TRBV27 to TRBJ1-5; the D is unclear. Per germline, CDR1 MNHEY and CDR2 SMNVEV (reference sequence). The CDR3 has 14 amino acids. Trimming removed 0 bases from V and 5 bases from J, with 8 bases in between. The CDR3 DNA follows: TGTGCCAGCAGTTTATCTCGCAACTATCAGCCCCAGCATTTT. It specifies CASSLSRNYQPQHF.

The CDR3 loop reads CASSLAGSSYEQYF. The CDR3, as DNA: TGTGCCAGCAGCTTAGCTGGGAGCTCCTACGAGCAGTACTTC. This sequence joins TRBV7-2 and TRBJ2-7; a possible D gene is TRBD2 (5 bases). Deletions cut 0 bases from V and 0 bases from J, with 6 bases between. Germline CDR1 is SGHTA and CDR2 is FQGNSA. CDR3 length: 14 amino acids.

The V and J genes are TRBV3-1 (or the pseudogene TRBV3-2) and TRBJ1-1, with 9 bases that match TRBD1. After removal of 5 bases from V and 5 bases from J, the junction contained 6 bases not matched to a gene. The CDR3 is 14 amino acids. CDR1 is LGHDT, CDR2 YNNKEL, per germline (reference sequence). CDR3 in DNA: TGTGCCAGCAGCAATCGGGACAGGGAAACTGAAGCTTTCTTT. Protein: CASSNRDRETEAFF.

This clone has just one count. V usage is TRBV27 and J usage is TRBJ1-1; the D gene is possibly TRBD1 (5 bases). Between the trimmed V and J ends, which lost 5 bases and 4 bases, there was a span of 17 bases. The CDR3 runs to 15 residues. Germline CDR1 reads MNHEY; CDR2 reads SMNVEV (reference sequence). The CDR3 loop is CASSAIQGRGTEAFF. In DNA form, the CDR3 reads TGTGCCAGCAGTGCGATCCAGGGAAGAGGCACTGAAGCTTTCTTT.

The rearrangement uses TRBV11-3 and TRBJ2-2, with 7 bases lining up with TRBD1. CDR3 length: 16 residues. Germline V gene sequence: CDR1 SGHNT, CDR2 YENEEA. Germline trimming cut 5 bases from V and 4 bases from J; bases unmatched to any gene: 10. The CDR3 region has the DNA TGTGCCAGCAGCCACAGGGGACAGTCCTTCACCGGGGAGCTGTTTTTT. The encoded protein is CASSHRGQSFTGELFF.

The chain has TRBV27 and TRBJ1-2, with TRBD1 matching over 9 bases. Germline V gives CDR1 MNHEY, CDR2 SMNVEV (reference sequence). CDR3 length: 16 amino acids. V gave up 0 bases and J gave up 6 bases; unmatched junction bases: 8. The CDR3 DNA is TGTGCCAGCAGTTTATCCCGGGACAGGGATGTTCATGGCTACACCTTC. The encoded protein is CASSLSRDRDVHGYTF.

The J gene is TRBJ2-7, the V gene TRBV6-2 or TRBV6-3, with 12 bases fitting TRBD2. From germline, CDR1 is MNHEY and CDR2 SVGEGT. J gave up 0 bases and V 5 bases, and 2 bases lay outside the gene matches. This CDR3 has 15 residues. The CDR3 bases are TGTGCCAGCAGTCGACTAGCGGGAGCCTCCTACGAGCAGTACTTC. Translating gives CASSRLAGASYEQYF.

CDR3 sequence (DNA): TGTGCCAGCAGCCCAAAGGGGATAGCGGGAGGGTCTGCTGCCCAGTACTTC. This gives the protein CASSPKGIAGGSAAQYF. V and J are TRBV7-9 and TRBJ2-5, with 11 bases aligning to TRBD2. The ends lost 5 bases at V and 9 bases at J; junction bases unmatched: 17. This CDR3 is 17 amino acids long. The germline V gene encodes CDR1 SEHNR and CDR2 FQNEAQ (reference sequence).

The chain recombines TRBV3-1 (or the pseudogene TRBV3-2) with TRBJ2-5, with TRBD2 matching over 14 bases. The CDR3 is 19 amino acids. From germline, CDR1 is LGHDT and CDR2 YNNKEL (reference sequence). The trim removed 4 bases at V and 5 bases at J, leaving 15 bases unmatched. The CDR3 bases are TGTGCCAGCAGCCTCATGGGACTAGCGGGAGTCCCAGGCGGGGAGACCCAGTACTTC. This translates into CASSLMGLAGVPGGETQYF.